This T cell receptor beta chain appears in the sequencing data of a study of PD-1 blockade in mismatch repair-deficient tumors (dated 2017 in TCRdb). About the investigation overall: The trial enrolled under 90 consecutive patients with roughly twelve mismatch repair-deficient cancer types between September 2013 and 2016, all previously treated and progressing. Tumor-associated T cell clones were tracked in the peripheral blood of patients responding to PD-1 blockade by deep sequencing of TCR CDR3 regions.

For each enrolled patient, mismatch repair deficiency was established using either polymerase chain reaction or immunohistochemistry. A few patients who responded to pembrolizumab therapy underwent TCR sequencing. In the phase II trial, pembrolizumab PD-1 blockade was tested prospectively in advanced mismatch repair-deficient cancers, no matter which tissue of origin the cancers came from. Peripheral blood T cell samples were collected serially, before PD-1 blockade began and at several time points afterward. Blood sampling times were reported as weeks after the first pembrolizumab dose. Trimming at the junction amounts to 4 bases on V and 0 bases on J, and the germline ends lie 8 bases apart. The germline V gene (reference sequence) sets CDR1 to SGHNT and CDR2 to YYREEE. The CDR3 runs 15 residues from the cysteine to the phenylalanine. Only the CDR3 region is kept as DNA, spanning 45 bases read in frame from base 1.

Broad study findings and their caveats: Tumor-resident clones, often undetectable in blood before treatment, expanded rapidly after pembrolizumab and then contracted, generally before radiologic responses.

To prepare the library, the immunoSEQ multiplex PCR assay was applied. In TCRdb, the immuneACCESS table is reduced to in-frame sequences with V and J assigned. These tables do not hold every clone; where another copy was compared, an unresolved V gene accounts for under half, and the others remain unexplained. This sample has 130,000 or so clones in its table, and 85% to 90% of those were observed once. The ten largest clones take up 13% of the sample. Of note for this clone: Its antigen target is currently unknown. With a much larger clone just one base away, this may be a read error.

Specimen: peripheral blood, collected 44 weeks after starting pembrolizumab. The V and J segments used are TRBV5-4 and TRBJ2-6; the D gene is unclear. This sequence was found in an adult with mismatch repair-deficient cancer. The nucleotide sequence reads TGTGCCAGCAGCCAAGACAACTCTGGGGCCAACGTCCTGACTTTC. Translated, this gives CASSQDNSGANVLTF. The full variable domain, with segments outside the CDR3 supplied by the reference TRBV5-4 and TRBJ2-6 proteins, appears as ETGVTQSPTHLIKTRGQQVTLRCSSQSGHNTVSWYQQALGQGPQFIFQYYREEENGRGNFPPRFSGLQFPNYSSELNVNALELDDSALYLCASSQDNSGANVLTFGAGSRLTVL.